This T cell receptor (beta chain) was identified in a study of OX40 agonist ivuxolimab in advanced cancers. Study-level background: Cohort: about 80% men, mean age approximately 60, aged roughly 20 to 79.

Assay: immunoSEQ multiplex PCR; the TCRdb copy retains only in-frame clones and omits some. Among roughly 66,000 clones listed, roughly four fifths were seen once. CDR3 length: 17 residues. Trimming stripped 3 bases from V and 0 bases from J, with 15 bases between. Per germline, CDR1 LGHNA and CDR2 YSLEER. The starting material was CD4+ or CD8+ T cells sorted from blood, obtained in a trial of the OX40 agonist ivuxolimab. The source is an adult with an advanced solid tumor such as melanoma, head and neck, liver or kidney cancer. The chain uses TRBV4-3 and TRBJ1-3; D is undetermined. DNA of the CDR3: TGCGCCAGCAGCCAGGCCCCGGCCAGAACCTCTGGAAACACCATATATTTT. The encoded protein is CASSQAPARTSGNTIYF.